Given below is one T cell receptor beta chain in context. Its antigen is not identified. This specimen comes from a study of radiation and T cells in renal cell carcinoma. Study-level results: In blood, top tumor clones expanded by 2 weeks, shrinking by 4. No pretreatment tumor biopsies were available for baseline clonotypes.

Time point specified: blood 4 weeks post-SBRT, at nephrectomy. Treatment specified: 15 Gy SBRT to primary tumor, nephrectomy 4 weeks later. Nephrectomy followed 15 Gy stereotactic body radiation by 4 weeks. Blood was sampled at baseline, 2 weeks and 4 weeks after SBRT. The CDR3 consists of 14 residues. The ends were cut back, 4 bases at V and 0 bases at J, with 8 bases in the middle. The germline V gene has CDR1 SGHRS and CDR2 YFSETQ. TCRdb keeps only in-frame clones here, not all; method: immunoSEQ multiplex PCR. The top ten clones hold around 11% of a sample with 150,000 to 200,000 clones, about nine tenths of them seen once.

This chain connects TRBV5-1 to TRBJ1-3, with D tentatively TRBD1 (5 bases). This TCR derives from a woman aged 45-59 years with renal cell carcinoma. This specimen was blood, taken from a patient whose treatment included radiotherapy and nephrectomy. CDR3 in amino acids: CASSQTVSGNTIYF. The CDR3, as DNA: TGCGCCAGCAGCCAGACAGTCTCTGGAAACACCATATATTTT.